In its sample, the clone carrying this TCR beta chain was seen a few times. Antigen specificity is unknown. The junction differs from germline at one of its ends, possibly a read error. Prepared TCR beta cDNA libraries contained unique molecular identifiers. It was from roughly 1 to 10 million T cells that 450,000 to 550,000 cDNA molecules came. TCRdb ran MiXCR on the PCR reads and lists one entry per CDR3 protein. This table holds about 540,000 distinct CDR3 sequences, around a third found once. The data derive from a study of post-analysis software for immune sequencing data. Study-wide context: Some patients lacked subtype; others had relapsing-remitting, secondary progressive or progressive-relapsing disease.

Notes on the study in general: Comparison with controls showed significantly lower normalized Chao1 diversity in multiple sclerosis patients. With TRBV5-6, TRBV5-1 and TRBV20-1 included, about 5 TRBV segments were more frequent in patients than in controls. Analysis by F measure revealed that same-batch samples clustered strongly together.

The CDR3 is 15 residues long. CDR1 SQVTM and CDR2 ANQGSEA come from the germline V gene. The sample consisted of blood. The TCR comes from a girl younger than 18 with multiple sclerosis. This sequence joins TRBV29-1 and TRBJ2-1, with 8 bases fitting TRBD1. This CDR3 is CSVADPDRGYSEQFF. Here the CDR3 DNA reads TGCAGCGTCGCCGACCCCGACAGGGGTTACAGTGAGCAGTTCTTC.